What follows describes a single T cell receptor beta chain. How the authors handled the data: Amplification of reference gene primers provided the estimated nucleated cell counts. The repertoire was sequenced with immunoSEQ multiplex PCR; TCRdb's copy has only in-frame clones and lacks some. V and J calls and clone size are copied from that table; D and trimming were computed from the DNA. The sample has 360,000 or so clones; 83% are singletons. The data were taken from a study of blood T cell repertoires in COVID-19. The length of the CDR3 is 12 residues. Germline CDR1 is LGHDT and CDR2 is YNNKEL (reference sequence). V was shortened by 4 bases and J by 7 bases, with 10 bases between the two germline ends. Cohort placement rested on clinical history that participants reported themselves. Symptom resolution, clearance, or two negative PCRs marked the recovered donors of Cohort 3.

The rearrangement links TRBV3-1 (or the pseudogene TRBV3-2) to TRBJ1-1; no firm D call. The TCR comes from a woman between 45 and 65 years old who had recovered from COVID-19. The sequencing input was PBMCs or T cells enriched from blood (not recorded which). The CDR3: CASSPGAGEAFF. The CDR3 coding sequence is TGTGCCAGCAGCCCCGGCGCGGGTGAAGCTTTCTTT.